These T cell receptor beta chains were read from a single sample in a study of OX40 agonist ivuxolimab in advanced cancers. The assay was immunoSEQ multiplex PCR, and TCRdb's table has in-frame clones only and misses some. The table lists 95,000 or so clones, roughly nine tenths of them singletons. This sample comprised CD4+ or CD8+ T cells sorted from blood, obtained in a trial of the OX40 agonist ivuxolimab. The receptors derive from an adult with an advanced solid tumor such as melanoma, head and neck, liver or kidney cancer. CDR3s include the opening cysteine and the closing phenylalanine or tryptophan. A D gene is named only where the DNA matches it firmly. Some rows have no size entry. The others give once, few or many, or a class for an expanded clone.

D	J	size	V	DNA	CDR3
.	TRBJ1-3	.	TRBV19	TGTGCCAGTAGTAGTCAGGGTGGAAACACCATATATTTT	CASSSQGGNTIYF
TRBD1	TRBJ1-2	.	TRBV19	TGTGCCAGTAGTAAAGGGGACAGGGGATACGGCTACACCTTC	CASSKGDRGYGYTF
.	TRBJ1-5	.	TRBV9	TGTGCCAGCAGCCGGGGAGGGGAAGGGCAGCCCCAGCATTTT	CASSRGGEGQPQHF
.	TRBJ2-2	few	TRBV28	TGTGCCAGCAGTTTCGCCGGGGAGCTGTTTTTT	CASSFAGELFF
TRBD2	TRBJ2-3	.	TRBV5-1	TGCGCCAGCAGCAAAACCGGCGGGGGTAGCACAGATACGCAGTATTTT	CASSKTGGGSTDTQYF
TRBD1	TRBJ2-2	.	TRBV19	TGTGCCAGCAAACCGTTCCCGGGACAGGGGGGTAAGGCCGGGGAGCTGTTTTTT	CASKPFPGQGGKAGELFF
.	TRBJ2-2	.	TRBV19	TGTGCCAGTAGTACCATCTTGAACACCGGGGAGCTGTTTTTT	CASSTILNTGELFF
.	TRBJ1-1	.	TRBV18	TGTGCCAGCTCACCCAATGAGAACACTGAAGCTTTCTTT	CASSPNENTEAFF
.	TRBJ2-2	.	TRBV30	TGTGCCTGGAGTGTAGGAATGAACACCGGGGAGCTGTTTTTT	CAWSVGMNTGELFF
.	TRBJ2-2	.	TRBV9	TGTGCCAGCAGCGTAGTTTTGTGGGGGCGAGACACCGGGGAGCTGTTTTTT	CASSVVLWGRDTGELFF
.	TRBJ2-2	once	TRBV7-2	TGTGCCAGCAGGAGGAGCGGGACACTGAACACCGGGGAGCTGTTTTTT	CASRRSGTLNTGELFF
TRBD1	TRBJ1-2	.	TRBV30	TGTGCCTGCAACGAAGACAGGGGGCAAAACTATGGCTACACCTTC	CACNEDRGQNYGYTF
TRBD2	TRBJ2-1	.	TRBV5-4	TGTGCCAGCAGCGGGGGCGGGACTAGGTCGGTCAATGAGCAGTTCTTC	CASSGGGTRSVNEQFF
TRBD2	TRBJ2-7	.	TRBV5-4	TGTGCCAGCAGCCCCCTGGGGGTAGCGGGCTCCAACGAGCAGTACTTC	CASSPLGVAGSNEQYF
.	TRBJ2-5	.	TRBV10-3	TGTGCCATCAGCAAGGAGGGAGGGGGCCAAGAGACCCAGTACTTC	CAISKEGGGQETQYF
.	TRBJ2-2	.	TRBV5-1	TGCGCCAGCAGCTTGGGCGGGGCACTAAACGGGGAGCTGTTTTTT	CASSLGGALNGELFF
TRBD1	TRBJ2-7	.	TRBV7-9	TGTGCCAGCAGTCGGGACAGTCGGGAGCAGTACTTC	CASSRDSREQYF
.	TRBJ1-2	.	TRBV19	TGTGCCAGTAGCCCCCAGGACTATGGCTACACCTTC	CASSPQDYGYTF
.	TRBJ2-7	.	TRBV11-2	TGTGCCAGCAGCTTAGATCGGGCGCGATGGAGGCAGTACTTC	CASSLDRARWRQYF
.	TRBJ1-6	.	TRBV6-1	TGTGCCAGCAGTGACCAGATCTATAATTCACCCCTCCACTTT	CASSDQIYNSPLHF
TRBD1	TRBJ1-2	.	TRBV27	TGTGCCAGTTCTCGACAGGGGCAAGGCTACACCTTC	CASSRQGQGYTF
TRBD1	TRBJ1-6	.	TRBV11-3	TGTGCCAGCAGCGCCGGGACAGCCGATAATTCACCCCTCCACTTT	CASSAGTADNSPLHF
TRBD1	TRBJ2-3	.	TRBV5-4	TGTGCCAGCAGCTTCGGACAGGGCACAGATACGCAGTATTTT	CASSFGQGTDTQYF
.	TRBJ1-5	.	TRBV6-6	TGTGCCAGCAGTTATGGGCAGTTCAATCAGCCCCAGCATTTT	CASSYGQFNQPQHF
TRBD2	TRBJ2-1	.	TRBV19	TGTGCCAGTAGTCGATTTGTAGCGGGGACGACCGTCAGTGAGCAGTTCTTC	CASSRFVAGTTVSEQFF
TRBD2	TRBJ2-3	.	TRBV7-6	TGTGCCAGCAGCTCGGGAGGTGGGGATACGCAGTATTTT	CASSSGGGDTQYF